Below, 28 T cell receptor beta chains from the same sample are listed, as sequenced in a study of shared clonotypes between healthy human individuals. Naivety among CD8 cells was defined by CD45RO negativity and positive CCR7 selection, thereby excluding terminally differentiated effector memory CD45RA+ cells. Method: immunoSEQ multiplex PCR; TCRdb's copy keeps in-frame clones and lacks some. The profile covers 2 million to 2.5 million clones, with about 95% appearing a single time and 0.9% to 1.3% taken by the ten largest. The sequenced sample consisted of naive CD8+ T cells sorted from blood. The origin of the receptors is a man between 18 and 29 years old in good health.

The chain is built from TRBV18 and TRBJ2-3; either TRBD1 or TRBD2 may fit D (6 bases each). V dropped 3 bases and J dropped 1 base, with 26 bases sitting between them. CDR1 KGHSH and CDR2 LQKENI come from the germline V gene. This CDR3 comprises 20 residues. The CDR3 here is CASSPSFGGTHPRGTDTQYF. The CDR3 bases are TGTGCCAGCTCACCTTCGTTCGGCGGGACACATCCCCGGGGCACAGATACGCAGTATTTT. The full variable domain, with the rest looked up from reference TRBV18 and TRBJ2-3, is NAGVMQNPRHLVRRRGQEARLRCSPMKGHSHVYWYRQLPEEGLKFMVYLQKENIIDESGMPKERFSAEFPKEGPSILRIQQVVRGDSAAYFCASSPSFGGTHPRGTDTQYFGPGTRLTVL.

The chain's CDR3 is CASSQTRFKRAPAYEQYF. The DNA for the CDR3 is TGTGCCAGCAGCCAAACCCGCTTTAAAAGGGCCCCTGCCTACGAGCAGTACTTC. The genes are TRBV7-3 and TRBJ2-7; D is unresolved. V lost 5 bases to trimming and J lost 2 bases, with 25 bases between them. Germline V lookup: CDR1 SGHTA, CDR2 FQGTGA. This CDR3 is 18 amino acids long.

The V gene is TRBV6-4, the J gene TRBJ2-3, with TRBD2 matching 10 bases. The J segment lost 3 bases and the V segment lost 0 bases, leaving 6 bases of the junction unmatched. The CDR3 runs to 17 residues. Germline V gene data show CDR1 as MRHNA and CDR2 as SNTAGT. CDR3 sequence reads: CASSDSGLAAITDTQYF. In DNA form, the CDR3 reads TGTGCCAGCAGTGACTCAGGACTAGCGGCGATAACAGATACGCAGTATTTT.

This rearrangement joins TRBV5-4 to TRBJ2-7; no clear D gene. Trimming shortened V by 4 bases and J by 9 bases, and 14 bases separated the two germline ends. Per the germline V gene, CDR1 is SGHNT and CDR2 is YYREEE (reference sequence). The CDR3 loop spans 12 amino acids. For the CDR3, the DNA is TGTGCCAGCAGCCTGGCTGCTAGTACGCAGTACTTC. Amino acid sequence: CASSLAASTQYF.

This clone was picked up one time. The chain links TRBV19 to TRBJ2-7; D tentatively fits TRBD1 or TRBD2 (5 bases each). V gave up 6 bases and J gave up 5 bases, with 14 bases separating them. The CDR3 contains 13 residues. Germline assignment: CDR1 LNHDA and CDR2 SQIVND (reference sequence). The CDR3 DNA sequence: TGTGCCAGTAGGGGACGTGGGCGCGACGAGCAGTACTTC. Protein sequence: CASRGRGRDEQYF.

Only one count was recorded for this clone. The chain is built from TRBV4-3 and TRBJ2-6, with D perhaps TRBD2 (5 bases). Germline V CDR1 and CDR2: LGHNA, YSLEER. This CDR3 comprises 19 residues. Trimming stripped 4 bases from V and 4 bases from J, with 23 bases between. CDR3 sequence reads: CASSLDPPGLGEGANVLTF. CDR3 DNA sequence: TGCGCCAGCAGCCTAGACCCTCCCGGGCTGGGAGAGGGGGCCAACGTCCTGACTTTC.

This clone appeared once. The rearrangement links TRBV5-6 to TRBJ2-7; a weak D match, TRBD1 (6 bases). Germline CDR1 is SGHDT and CDR2 is YYEEEE. The ends were cut back, 2 bases at V and 2 bases at J, with 11 bases in the middle. This CDR3 is 14 amino acids long. The CDR3 DNA reads TGTGCCAGCAGCTTTGGGGGCACCACCTACGAGCAGTACTTC. Protein product: CASSFGGTTYEQYF.

J is TRBJ1-2 and V is TRBV4-1; unclear D gene. Germline CDR1 MGHRA, CDR2 YSYEKL. V was trimmed by 1 base and J by 3 bases, leaving 9 bases between them. This CDR3 contains 14 residues. CDR3 sequence reads: CASSQVGRDYGYTF. CDR3 in DNA: TGCGCCAGCAGCCAAGTAGGCAGAGACTATGGCTACACCTTC.

V gene TRBV27 combines with J gene TRBJ2-7; D perhaps matches TRBD1 (5 bases). The V end lost 2 bases, the J end lost 6 bases, and 14 bases lay between the germline ends. The germline gives CDR1 MNHEY, CDR2 SMNVEV (reference sequence). This CDR3 contains 14 residues. CDR3 loop: CASSLGAGFGEQYF. The CDR3 coding sequence is TGTGCCAGCAGTTTAGGGGCAGGGTTCGGCGAGCAGTACTTC.

The chain uses TRBV5-6 and TRBJ1-1; D remains unclear. The germline gives CDR1 SGHDT, CDR2 YYEEEE. Trimming removed 2 bases at V and 0 bases at J, with 8 bases between. The CDR3 spans 14 residues. DNA of the CDR3: TGTGCCAGCAGCTTTAGCCTGATGAACACTGAAGCTTTCTTT. It codes for CASSFSLMNTEAFF. Full variable domain (remainder filled in from reference TRBV5-6 and TRBJ1-1): DAGVTQSPTHLIKTRGQQVTLRCSPKSGHDTVSWYQQALGQGPQFIFQYYEEEERQRGNFPDRFSGHQFPNYSSELNVNALLLGDSALYLCASSFSLMNTEAFFGQGTRLTVV.

As concerns this clone: Other DNA variants within this sample encode the same CDR3. This rearrangement joins TRBV7-9 to TRBJ2-6; no clear D. Between the trimmed V and J ends, which lost 1 base and 0 bases, there was a span of 4 bases. This CDR3 is 15 amino acids long. Per germline, CDR1 SEHNR and CDR2 FQNEAQ (reference sequence). The CDR3 loop is CASSLVDSGANVLTF. For the CDR3, the DNA is TGTGCCAGCAGCTTAGTGGACTCTGGGGCCAACGTCCTGACTTTC.

This chain links TRBV4-3 with TRBJ1-5; 7 positions match TRBD1. This CDR3 is built from 16 residues. Germline CDR1 is LGHNA and CDR2 is YSLEER. After removal of 1 base from V and 0 bases from J, the junction contained 3 bases not matched to a gene. CDR3 nucleotides: TGCGCCAGCAGCCAAGGGACAGGCTATAGCAATCAGCCCCAGCATTTT. Its protein product is CASSQGTGYSNQPQHF.

This clone was seen more than once but under ten times. CDR3 bases: TGTGCCAGCAGTGAGCAGGGCCATTCACCCCTCCACTTT. Protein sequence: CASSEQGHSPLHF. V and J are TRBV25-1 and TRBJ1-6, with a possible D match to TRBD1 (5 bases). The CDR3 is 13 amino acids. Per germline, CDR1 MGHDK and CDR2 SYGVNS. V lost 3 bases to trimming and J lost 8 bases, with 8 bases between them.

The CDR3 nucleotides read TGTGCCAGCACTCCGCAGGGGGCGCAGGCTTTCTTT. It encodes CASTPQGAQAFF. The chain links TRBV9 to TRBJ1-1; 8 bases are shared with TRBD1. The CDR3 length is 12 residues. Germline CDR1 and CDR2: SGDLS and YYNGEE. V lost 6 bases to trimming and J lost 11 bases; unmatched junction nucleotides: 9.

This clone showed up just once. The chain has TRBV2 and TRBJ1-1; TRBD1 matches 7 bases. CDR3 size: 13 residues. The germline CDR1 and CDR2 sequences are SNHLY and FYNNEI. After removal of 10 bases from V and 2 bases from J, the junction contained 7 bases not matched to a gene. The CDR3 bases are TGTGCCACCACGACAGGGATAAACACTGAAGCTTTCTTT. The encoded protein is CATTTGINTEAFF. Looking up the rest from reference TRBV2 and TRBJ1-1 gives the full variable domain: EPEVTQTPSHQVTQMGQEVILRCVPISNHLYFYWYRQILGQKVEFLVSFYNNEISEKSEIFDDQFSVERPDGSNFTLKIRSTKLEDSAMYFCATTTGINTEAFFGQGTRLTVV.

Points on this clone: The CDR3 ends on some other residue instead of the conserved phenylalanine or tryptophan, so this is likely a read error. The DNA is left out, because the CDR3 cannot be placed on it with certainty; the CDR3 is given as TCRdb lists it. The chain employs TRBV11-2 and TRBJ2-7; no check of the table's D call, TRBD2, against the DNA was made. Germline V lookup: CDR1 SGHAT, CDR2 FQNNGV. The CDR3 is made up of 15 amino acids, end residues included. The CDR3 sequence is CASSHPNANRDYPRG.

Notes on this clone: The sample contains more than one DNA sequence encoding this CDR3. The chain recombines TRBV7-9 with TRBJ2-1; TRBD2 is a possible D gene (6 bases). V was cut by 3 bases and J by 0 bases, with 9 bases left in between. In germline, CDR1 is SEHNR, CDR2 FQNEAQ (reference sequence). This CDR3 has 15 amino acids. The CDR3, as DNA: TGTGCCAGCAGCTTTTCCGGGAGCTCCTACAATGAGCAGTTCTTC. It codes for CASSFSGSSYNEQFF.

This chain links TRBV9 with TRBJ2-1; 8 bases match TRBD1. The ends lost 0 bases at V and 6 bases at J; junction bases unmatched: 8. The CDR3 length is 16 residues. The V gene's germline CDR1 is SGDLS and CDR2 YYNGEE. The CDR3 spells CASSVAPQGAPNEQFF. CDR3 sequence (DNA): TGTGCCAGCAGCGTAGCCCCGCAGGGGGCGCCCAATGAGCAGTTCTTC.

This clone showed up just a few times. This sequence joins TRBV5-1 and TRBJ1-2; TRBD1 agrees at 8 bases. Trimming at V came to 0 bases and at J to 4 bases, leaving 2 bases not matched to a gene. Germline V lookup: CDR1 SGHRS, CDR2 YFSETQ. CDR3 length: 14 residues. The CDR3 coding sequence is TGCGCCAGCAGCTTGGCAGGGGGCGTCTATGGCTACACCTTC. This translates into CASSLAGGVYGYTF.

The rearrangement joins TRBV7-3 to TRBJ2-5; D call uncertain. V was clipped by 2 bases and J by 5 bases, with 15 bases between them. Looked up from germline, CDR1 is SGHTA and CDR2 is FQGTGA. CDR3 size: 15 residues. The CDR3 DNA reads as TGTGCCAGCAGCTTAGGGATAGGTAGCCGGGAGACCCAGTACTTC. Amino acid sequence: CASSLGIGSRETQYF.

This sequence joins TRBV7-9 and TRBJ1-3; D not resolved. Per germline, CDR1 SEHNR and CDR2 FQNEAQ (reference sequence). Deletions cut 5 bases from V and 0 bases from J, with 11 bases between. CDR3 length: 15 amino acids. CDR3 DNA: TGTGCCAGCAGCGAAGGACGGACCTCTGGAAACACCATATATTTT. As protein: CASSEGRTSGNTIYF.

J is TRBJ1-1 and V is TRBV2; the D is unclear. Germline V CDR1 and CDR2: SNHLY, FYNNEI. The length of the CDR3 is 13 residues. V was trimmed by 6 bases and J by 3 bases, leaving 11 bases between them. CDR3: CASSPPEDTEAFF. The CDR3 bases are TGTGCCAGCAGCCCCCCCGAGGACACTGAAGCTTTCTTT.

This rearrangement joins TRBV7-9 to TRBJ1-6, with D uncertain. The germline gives CDR1 SEHNR, CDR2 FQNEAQ (reference sequence). This CDR3 is 15 amino acids long. V lost 1 base to trimming and J lost 7 bases, with 11 bases between them. The CDR3 sequence is CASSLVGPLNSPLHF. CDR3 bases: TGTGCCAGCAGCTTAGTTGGACCGCTCAATTCACCCCTCCACTTT.

This chain's CDR3 is CASSPTEGRGNEQFF. DNA for the CDR3: TGTGCCAGCAGCCCCACGGAGGGGAGGGGCAATGAGCAGTTCTTC. This chain links TRBV27 with TRBJ2-1, with 7 bases identical to TRBD2. This CDR3 region has 15 residues. Unmatched junction bases numbered 11, after V lost 6 bases and J lost 6 bases. The germline CDR1 and CDR2 sequences are MNHEY and SMNVEV (reference sequence).

V usage is TRBV9 and J usage is TRBJ1-1; 8 nucleotides agree with TRBD1. The trim removed 0 bases at V and 5 bases at J, leaving 24 bases unmatched. The CDR3 consists of 21 residues. Germline lookup yields CDR1 SGDLS and CDR2 YYNGEE. In DNA form, the CDR3 reads TGTGCCAGCAGCGTAGGCCCCTTCGGAGCAGGGGGCCCCGTGGTGGGGACTGAAGCTTTCTTT. This translates into CASSVGPFGAGGPVVGTEAFF.

The chain joins TRBV29-1 to TRBJ1-1, with 7 bases identical to TRBD1. There are 12 residues in the CDR3. V gave up 5 bases and J gave up 6 bases; unmatched junction bases: 6. The V gene's germline CDR1 is SQVTM and CDR2 ANQGSEA. CDR3 DNA: TGCAGCGTTCGACAGGGAGAGGCTGAAGCTTTCTTT. It yields the protein CSVRQGEAEAFF.

About this clone itself: This sample includes further DNA sequences coding for the same CDR3. The rearrangement joins TRBV11-2 to TRBJ2-7; 8 bases align to TRBD1. The CDR3 loop spans 14 amino acids. The germline gives CDR1 SGHAT, CDR2 FQNNGV. The V segment lost 4 bases and the J segment 0 bases; nucleotides outside the gene matches: 2. This CDR3 is CASSSGTGSYEQYF. CDR3 DNA: TGTGCCAGCAGCTCAGGGACAGGCTCCTACGAGCAGTACTTC. Full variable domain (outside the CDR3, taken from reference TRBV11-2 and TRBJ2-7): EAGVAQSPRYKIIEKRQSVAFWCNPISGHATLYWYQQILGQGPKLLIQFQNNGVVDDSQLPKDRFSAERLKGVDSTLKIQPAKLEDSAVYLCASSSGTGSYEQYFGPGTRLTVT.

The V and J genes are TRBV5-6 and TRBJ2-1; perhaps TRBD2 as D (7 bases). Germline loops: CDR1 SGHDT, CDR2 YYEEEE. The CDR3 is 13 residues long. V lost 7 bases to trimming and J lost 3 bases, with 11 bases between them. The chain's CDR3 is CASGRGNYNEQFF. In nucleotides, the CDR3 is TGTGCCAGCGGGAGGGGGAACTACAATGAGCAGTTCTTC.